The present T cell receptor (beta chain) was sequenced within a study of CD8+CD57+ T cells in acquired aplastic anemia (dated by TCRdb to the late 2010s). Broadly, across the study: A mean of around 3 ug of DNA, ranging from about 0.19 to 27.4 ug, was extracted from sorted CD4+ and CD8+ cells. CD8+CD57+ expansion was defined as frequency above the mean frequency observed in healthy subjects.

TCR beta VDJ combination and CDR3 sequence profiling used genomic DNA as the template. An Illumina HiSeq 2000 was the platform used for TCR repertoire sequencing. As for how the authors treated the data: TRBV/TRBJ rearrangement plots, CDR3 size and DJ length profiles, and Simpson's diversity index were used to evaluate the repertoires. The immunodominant clone was defined as the most abundant DNA sequence in deep sequencing data. CDR3 amino acid sequences were checked for sharing between subjects and were compared against published repertoires and the VDJdb database. Starting from the raw public reads, TCRdb applied fastp trimming at Q25, assembled clones with MiXCR and retained in-frame beta chains. Each entry is one CDR3 protein sequence, shown with its most common DNA and genes. The V and J calls were not made by the authors but by TCRdb's processing. This sample comprises 180,000 or so distinct CDR3 sequences, roughly 50% of them detected only once. The ten largest clones capture roughly 2% of the sample.

Overall study results and their limits: Twenty-nine CD8+ CDR3 sequences were shared between patients and controls but appeared highly expressed in patients and within their immunodominant clones. CD8+ Simpson's diversity did not differ significantly between patients and healthy controls (P=0.060).

This clonotype was observed at least ten times. Its recognized antigen is unknown. Within one base of it there is no much larger clone, and no base qualities were kept. As encoded in the germline V gene, CDR1 is MNHNS while CDR2 is SASEGT. Counted from cysteine to phenylalanine, this CDR3 has 15 amino acids. Only CDR3 DNA is held: 45 bases, read in frame from base 1. V sheds 6 bases and J sheds 3 bases, leaving 16 bases between their ends. Patients chosen for sequencing had shown expansion of CD8+CD57+ cells by flow cytometry. Every patient had severe acquired aplastic anemia, diagnosed using the International Study of Aplastic Anemia and Agranulocytosis and Camitta criteria. Patients had received no therapy at the time of blood sampling. In this study, sorted CD4+ and CD8+ T cells from the blood of healthy subjects and of severe aplastic anemia patients had their TCR repertoires deep-sequenced. Patients were enrolled under clinicaltrials.gov protocols 00001620, 01623167, 00001397, 00071045, 00081523 and 00961064 in the USA. Ficoll-Paque density gradient centrifugation was used to isolate peripheral blood mononuclear cells. Before DNA extraction, CD4+ and CD8+ T cells were sorted with FACS or magnetic beads.

The sequenced sample consisted of sorted CD4+, CD8+, or CD8+CD57+ T cells (not recorded which) from PBMCs. The chain is made from TRBV6-1 and TRBJ2-3; the D gene could be TRBD1 or TRBD2, each one agreeing over 5 bases. The origin of this receptor is a human donor with aplastic anemia. The DNA reads as follows: TGTGCCAGCAGCCGAGAGGGCAGGGTGACAGATACGCAGTATTTT. This is translated as CASSREGRVTDTQYF.